This T cell receptor (beta chain) is drawn from a study of T cells in Graves' hyperthyroidism and ophthalmopathy. Notes on the study in general: Ophthalmopathy was told apart from stable hyperthyroidism by a 13 V-J model. Expanded thyroid clonotypes (above 0.001) were mostly also found in blood.

Template material for amplifying TCR beta CDR3 regions consisted of RNA transcripts. The TCR CDR3 first-round RT-PCR relied on the HTBI primer set. One entry per CDR3 protein, called by TCRdb with MiXCR from the multiplex PCR reads. The table has hundreds of thousands of distinct CDR3 sequences, 14% to 15% seen once. CDR1 is SGHAT, CDR2 FQNNGV, per germline. Trimming at V came to 4 bases and at J to 7 bases, leaving 6 bases not matched to a gene. The CDR3 is 13 amino acids. Regarding this clonotype: The antigen remains undetermined.

This TCR was sampled from a woman aged 40 to 50 with Graves' ophthalmopathy. The sequencing input was blood. The genes are TRBV11-2 and TRBJ1-1; 7 bases are shared with TRBD1. The CDR3 region is CASSSRQGGEAFF. In nucleotides, the CDR3 is TGTGCCAGCAGCTCGAGACAGGGCGGTGAAGCTTTCTTT. Filled out from reference TRBV11-2 and TRBJ1-1, the complete variable domain reads EAGVAQSPRYKIIEKRQSVAFWCNPISGHATLYWYQQILGQGPKLLIQFQNNGVVDDSQLPKDRFSAERLKGVDSTLKIQPAKLEDSAVYLCASSSRQGGEAFFGQGTRLTVV.